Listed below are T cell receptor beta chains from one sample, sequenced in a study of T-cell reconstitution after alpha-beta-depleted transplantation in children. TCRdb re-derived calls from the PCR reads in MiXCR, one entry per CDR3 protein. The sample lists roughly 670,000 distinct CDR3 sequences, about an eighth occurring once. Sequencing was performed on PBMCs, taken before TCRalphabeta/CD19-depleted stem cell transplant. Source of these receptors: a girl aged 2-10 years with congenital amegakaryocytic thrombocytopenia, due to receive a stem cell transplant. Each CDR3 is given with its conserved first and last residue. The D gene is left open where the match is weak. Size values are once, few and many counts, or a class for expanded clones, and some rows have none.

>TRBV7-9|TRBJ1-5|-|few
TGTGCCAGCAGCCGAGATGAGGGGTGGAGCAATCAGCCCCAGCATTTT
CASSRDEGWSNQPQHF
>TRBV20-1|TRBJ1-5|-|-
TGCAGTGCTGTAGACACCTCGTATAGCAATCAGCCCCAGCATTTT
CSAVDTSYSNQPQHF
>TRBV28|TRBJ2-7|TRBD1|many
TGTGCCAGCAGCCCGACAGGGGGACCCTACGAGCAGTACTTC
CASSPTGGPYEQYF
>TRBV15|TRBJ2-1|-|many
TGTGCCACCAGCAGTCTTAATAACGACCAAACCTTCCGAGTGCCCTACAATGAGCAGTTCTTC
CATSSLNNDQTFRVPYNEQFF
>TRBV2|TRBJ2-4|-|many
TGTGCCAGCAGCGTAGAAAGGGCCAAAAACATTCAGTACTTC
CASSVERAKNIQYF
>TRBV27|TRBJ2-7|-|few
TGTGCCAGCACCTACCAAGCGGGCAGGGTTCGCGAGCAGTACTTC
CASTYQAGRVREQYF
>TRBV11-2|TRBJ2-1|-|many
TGTGCCAGCAGCTTAAAGTGGTTGGCTAGCGACTACAATGAGCAGTTCTTC
CASSLKWLASDYNEQFF
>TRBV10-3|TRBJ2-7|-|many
TGTGCCATCAGTGAGTCTTTTGGGGAATCCTACGAGCAGTACTTC
CAISESFGESYEQYF
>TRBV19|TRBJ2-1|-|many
TGTGCCAGTAGTCTCCTACAGTACAATGAGCAGTTCTTC
CASSLLQYNEQFF
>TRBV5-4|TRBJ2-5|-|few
TGTGCCAGCAGCTTAGGACAGTCGGGAGGAGAGACCCAGTACTTC
CASSLGQSGGETQYF
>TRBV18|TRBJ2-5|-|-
TGTGCCAGCTCAAGTACATTCCAAGAGACCCAGTACTTC
CASSSTFQETQYF
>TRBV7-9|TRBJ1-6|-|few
TGTGCCAGCACCTACTTCTTTCCTGGTTCACCCCTCCACTTT
CASTYFFPGSPLHF
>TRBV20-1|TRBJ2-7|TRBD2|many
TGCAGTGCGGGGGATCCGACTAGCGGCTCCTACGAGCAGTACTTC
CSAGDPTSGSYEQYF
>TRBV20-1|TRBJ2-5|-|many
TGCAGTGCTAGTTCTGCGGGAAGGGCAGAGACCCAGTACTTC
CSASSAGRAETQYF
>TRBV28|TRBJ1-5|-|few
TGTGCCAGCAGTTTGGACTGGGGAATCAGGCCCCAGCATTTT
CASSLDWGIRPQHF
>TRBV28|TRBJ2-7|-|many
TGTGCCAGCAGTTTACTGATCTACTACGAGCAGTACTTC
CASSLLIYYEQYF
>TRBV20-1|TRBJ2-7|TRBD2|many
TGCAGTGCCAATACGGGGACTAGCACCTACGAGCAGTACTTC
CSANTGTSTYEQYF
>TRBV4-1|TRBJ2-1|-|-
TGCGCCAGCGGATCTCCAGGAGCCTCCTACAATGAGCAGTTCTTC
CASGSPGASYNEQFF
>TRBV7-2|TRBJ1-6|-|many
TGTGCCAGCAGCTCGCCCCCTAATTCACCCCTCCACTTT
CASSSPPNSPLHF
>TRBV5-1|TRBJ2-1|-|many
TGCGCCAGCAGCTTTGCGGAGGAACGGAATGAGCAGTTCTTC
CASSFAEERNEQFF
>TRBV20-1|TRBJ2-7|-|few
TGCAGTGCTAAAGGCTTTAGCCCCAGGGGAGCGAGTGTCTACGAGCAGTACTTC
CSAKGFSPRGASVYEQYF
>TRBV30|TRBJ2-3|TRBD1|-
TGTGCCTGGAGCCCAGGGGGAGATACGCAGTATTTT
CAWSPGGDTQYF
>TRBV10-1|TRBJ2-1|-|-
TGCGCCAGCAGTGAGCACAGGGTCCCCTACAATGAGCAGTTCTTC
CASSEHRVPYNEQFF
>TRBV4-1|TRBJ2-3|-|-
TGCGCCAGCAGCCATGGACACACAGATACGCAGTATTTT
CASSHGHTDTQYF
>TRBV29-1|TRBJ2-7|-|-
TGCAGCACCGAGGACGGCTCCTACGAGCAGTACTTC
CSTEDGSYEQYF
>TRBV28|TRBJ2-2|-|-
TGTGCCAGCCGTCAGGGGTACGGGGAGCTGTTTTTT
CASRQGYGELFF
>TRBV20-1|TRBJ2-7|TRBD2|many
TGCAGTGCTAGGGGGTTTGGGCTAGCGGGAGTCGAGCAGTACTTC
CSARGFGLAGVEQYF
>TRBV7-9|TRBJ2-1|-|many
TGTGCCAGCAGCTTACGGACTGGGCATGAGCAGTTCTTC
CASSLRTGHEQFF
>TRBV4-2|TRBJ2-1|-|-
TGTGCCAGCTCCCCCACTAGCAGAGGCGCGTTCTCCTACAATGAGCAGTTCTTC
CASSPTSRGAFSYNEQFF
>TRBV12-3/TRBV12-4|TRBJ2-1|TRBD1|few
TGTGCCAGCCGGCGACAGGGGGACAGTATCAGGAATGAGCAGTTCTTC
CASRRQGDSIRNEQFF
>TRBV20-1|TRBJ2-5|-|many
TGCAGTGCTAGTTTGGTAGAGACCCAGTACTTC
CSASLVETQYF
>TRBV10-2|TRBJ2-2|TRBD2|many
TGCGCCAGCAGTGAGCGGAGCGGGAGTTTTTCCGGGGAGCTGTTTTTT
CASSERSGSFSGELFF
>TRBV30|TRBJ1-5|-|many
TGTGCCTGGAAAGGTAAGGGAGGCCAGCCCCAGCATTTT
CAWKGKGGQPQHF
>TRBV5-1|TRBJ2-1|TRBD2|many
TGCGCCAGCAGCTTGTTGTCTAGCGGGGACCCCTCGCAGTTCTTC
CASSLLSSGDPSQFF
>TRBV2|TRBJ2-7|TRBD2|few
TGTGCCAGCATGTATAGCGGGAGCTCCTACGAGCAGTACTTC
CASMYSGSSYEQYF
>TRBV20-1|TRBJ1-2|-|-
TGCAGTGCTAGGGATCAGGTCAACTATGGCTACACCTTC
CSARDQVNYGYTF
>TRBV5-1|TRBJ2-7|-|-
TGCGCCAGCAGTGGAATCTCCTACGAGCAGTACTTC
CASSGISYEQYF
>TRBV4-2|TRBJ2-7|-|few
TGTGCCAGCAGCCAAGGTGGGCTAGTAAGCGGCGAGCAGTACTTC
CASSQGGLVSGEQYF
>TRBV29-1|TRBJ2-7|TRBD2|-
TGCAGCGTTGAGCAGCGGGGGTCGCCCGGGGACGAGCAGTACTTC
CSVEQRGSPGDEQYF
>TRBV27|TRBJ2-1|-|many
TGTGCCAGTGGGCTCTGGTCGGCGAATGAGCAGTTCTTC
CASGLWSANEQFF
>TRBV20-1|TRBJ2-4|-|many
TGCAGTGCTAGAGAGATTGGGGAACGCTCGCGAAACATTCAGTACTTC
CSAREIGERSRNIQYF
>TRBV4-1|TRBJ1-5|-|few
TGCGCCAGCAGCCAAGAAACTGGGGTCACAAATCAGCCCCAGCATTTT
CASSQETGVTNQPQHF
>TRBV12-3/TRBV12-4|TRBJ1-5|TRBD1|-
TGTGCCAGCAGCAAACCGGGACAGGGGATCAATCAGCCCCAGCATTTT
CASSKPGQGINQPQHF
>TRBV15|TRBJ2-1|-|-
TGTGCCACCAGCAAGGACGCCAACAACAACAATGAGCAGTTCTTC
CATSKDANNNNEQFF